This TCR beta chain was recovered during a study of T cell clonotyping in hematopoietic cell transplantation. For this clone: Its specificity is not known.

Study results and caveats: Recipient TCR diversity dropped after transplant; expanded clonotypes rose from day 30 to 180. Cells were unsorted, so CD4 and CD8 contributions were not separated. Broader posttransplant TCR repertoire diversity was predicted by graft donor and pretransplant recipient Inverse Simpson Index values.

CDR3 length equals 15 residues. Per germline, CDR1 SEHNR and CDR2 FQNEAQ (reference sequence). V lost 1 base and J 1 base, leaving 10 bases between the germline ends. Libraries were prepared by immunoSEQ multiplex PCR; TCRdb keeps only in-frame clonotypes and omits some of them. Here the sample spans approximately 70,000 clones, just under 95% being singletons. The sequencing input was peripheral blood mononuclear cells. The chain combines TRBV7-9 with TRBJ1-1; D gene uncertain. The receptor was isolated from a man in his fifties in good health. Some clones in this sample may be carry-over from other donors' samples. The CDR3 sequence: CASSLGHSSNTEAFF. The CDR3 bases are TGTGCCAGCAGCTTAGGCCACAGCTCGAACACTGAAGCTTTCTTT.